This T cell receptor beta chain is from a study of blood T cell repertoires in COVID-19. TCRdb's copy holds only in-frame clones and misses some; the assay was immunoSEQ multiplex PCR. The data contain roughly 160,000 clones, approximately 86% of them singletons. The CDR3 extends over 16 amino acids. Germline trimming cut 5 bases from V and 6 bases from J; bases unmatched to any gene: 14. Germline-derived CDR1 and CDR2 are LNHDA and SQIVND (reference sequence). The receptor's source is a man in his 60s with COVID-19, enrolled during active disease. V usage is TRBV19 and J usage is TRBJ2-7; TRBD1 aligns across 9 bases. The sequencing input was peripheral blood. The CDR3, as DNA: TGTGCCAGTAGTTCAGGACAGGGGATTAAACTGGCCGAGCAGTACTTC. It is translated as CASSSGQGIKLAEQYF.